The 5 T cell receptor beta chains below all came from one sample that was sequenced in a study of cytomegalovirus exposure and HLA in healthy donors. The study ran its PCR with 60 Vbeta and 13 Jbeta primers. Clones were sequenced by immunoSEQ multiplex PCR, and TCRdb holds only the in-frame ones, with some missing. This table holds about 160,000 clones, 70% to 90% found once. Sequenced: PBMCs. These receptors were obtained from a woman in her twenties or thirties in good health and CMV-seronegative.

As DNA, the CDR3 is TGCGCCAGCAGCTTGGATGGGGGGAGGAACTATGGCTACACCTTC. Translating it yields CASSLDGGRNYGYTF. V usage is TRBV5-1 and J usage is TRBJ1-2, with D perhaps matching TRBD1 (5 bases). V gave up 0 bases and J gave up 2 bases, with 11 bases separating them. The length of the CDR3 is 15 residues. Germline V gives CDR1 SGHRS, CDR2 YFSETQ.

The chain combines TRBV30 with TRBJ1-5; the D is unclear. Trimming shortened V by 1 base and J by 0 bases, and 4 bases separated the two germline ends. From germline, CDR1 is GTSNPN and CDR2 SVGIG (reference sequence). The CDR3 is 13 residues long. The CDR3 protein is CAWSDSSNQPQHF. CDR3 nucleotides: TGTGCCTGGAGTGACAGTAGCAATCAGCCCCAGCATTTT.

CDR3 bases: TGTGCCAGTAGTATGGGGACTAGCGGGAGGGGAGAGACCCAGTACTTC. Translating it yields CASSMGTSGRGETQYF. The genes are TRBV19 and TRBJ2-5, with 16 bases lining up with TRBD2. The CDR3 spans 16 residues. Germline V gene sequence: CDR1 LNHDA, CDR2 SQIVND (reference sequence). The V and J ends lost 3 bases and 4 bases, in that order; junction bases with no gene match: 2.

The chain recombines TRBV5-6 with TRBJ1-2; maybe TRBD1 (6 bases). There are 17 residues in the CDR3. The germline gives CDR1 SGHDT, CDR2 YYEEEE. V lost 4 bases to trimming and J lost 5 bases, with 24 bases between them. CDR3 nucleotide sequence: TGTGCCAGCAGCCTAGGACGGACGGGGAGGGGGGTATATGGCTACACCTTC. Translated: CASSLGRTGRGVYGYTF. Based on the CDR3 plus reference TRBV5-6 and TRBJ1-2, the full variable domain is DAGVTQSPTHLIKTRGQQVTLRCSPKSGHDTVSWYQQALGQGPQFIFQYYEEEERQRGNFPDRFSGHQFPNYSSELNVNALLLGDSALYLCASSLGRTGRGVYGYTFGSGTRLTVV.

This clone came up once. The chain uses TRBV7-2 and TRBJ2-2; 10 bases agree with TRBD2. CDR3 length: 16 amino acids. Germline V gene sequence: CDR1 SGHTA, CDR2 FQGNSA. V was pared by 5 bases and J by 4 bases, with 7 bases of the junction left unmatched. The CDR3 spells CASSPRAGGPTGELFF. In DNA form, the CDR3 reads TGTGCCAGCAGCCCGAGAGCGGGGGGGCCCACCGGGGAGCTGTTTTTT.